This T cell receptor (beta chain) was obtained from a study of T cell changes during pregnancy in multiple sclerosis. Data came from immunoSEQ multiplex PCR; TCRdb stores just in-frame clones and leaves some out. This table has 50,000 to 65,000 clones, approximately 93% appearing once. This CDR3 contains 16 residues. V shed 0 bases and J shed 5 bases, with 16 bases lying between them. Germline CDR1 MGHRA, CDR2 YSYEKL. Sequencing was performed on CD8+ T cells from peripheral blood mononuclear cells, taken in the second trimester of pregnancy. The sequence came from a female donor with multiple sclerosis, enrolled in a pregnancy study. The chain is built from TRBV4-1 and TRBJ2-5, with D possibly matching TRBD1 (8 bases). The CDR3 is CASSQEYRGGPETQYF. In DNA, the CDR3 is TGCGCCAGCAGCCAAGAATACAGGGGGGGTCCGGAGACCCAGTACTTC.